The TCR beta chain under discussion was sequenced for a study of cytomegalovirus exposure and HLA in healthy donors. Although they were nominally healthy when sampled, donors likely had unrecorded immune exposures. General observations from the study: At a 0.05 false discovery rate, a later analysis found 15,000 to 20,000 TCR beta sequences to be associated with HLA alleles. TCR beta V- and J-gene trimming, according to a later analysis, was linked to a missense DCLRE1C variant.

The PCR ran on 60 Vbeta and 13 Jbeta primers. Assay used: immunoSEQ multiplex PCR; TCRdb lists only in-frame clones, some missing. The sample lists approximately 170,000 clones, about three quarters occurring once. This clone was recorded once. Its target is unknown. This TCR was recovered from a woman aged 40 to 50 in good health and CMV-seropositive. Sequences were obtained from PBMCs.

As DNA, the CDR3 is TGTGCCATCAGTGAGAGTTCGGGACTAGCGGGGGGAAACATTCAGTACTTC. Amino acids: CAISESSGLAGGNIQYF. The chain is built from TRBV10-3 and TRBJ2-4, with 15 bases that match TRBD2. Unmatched junction bases numbered 5, after V lost 2 bases and J lost 6 bases. CDR3 length: 17 residues. Germline values: CDR1 ENHRY, CDR2 SYGVKD.